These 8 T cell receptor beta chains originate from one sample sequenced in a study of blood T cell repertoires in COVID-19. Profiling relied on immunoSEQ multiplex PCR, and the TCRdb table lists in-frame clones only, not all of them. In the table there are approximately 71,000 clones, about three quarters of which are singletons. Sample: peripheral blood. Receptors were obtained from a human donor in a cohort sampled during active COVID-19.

CDR3 nucleotide sequence: TGTGCCAGCAGTGAAGACGCTAGCGGGAACGAGCAGTACTTC. It specifies CASSEDASGNEQYF. The rearrangement uses TRBV2 and TRBJ2-7; 9 bases match TRBD2. CDR3 length equals 14 residues. CDR1 and CDR2 (germline): SNHLY, FYNNEI. The junction had 3 bases not matched to a gene; V was cut back by 1 base and J by 5 bases.

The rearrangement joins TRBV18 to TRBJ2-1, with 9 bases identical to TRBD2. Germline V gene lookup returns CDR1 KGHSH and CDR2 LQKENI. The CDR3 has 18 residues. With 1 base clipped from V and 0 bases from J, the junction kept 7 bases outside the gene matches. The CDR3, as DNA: TGTGCCAGCTCACCACAGTTGGCGGGAGGGAACTCCTACAATGAGCAGTTCTTC. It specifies CASSPQLAGGNSYNEQFF.

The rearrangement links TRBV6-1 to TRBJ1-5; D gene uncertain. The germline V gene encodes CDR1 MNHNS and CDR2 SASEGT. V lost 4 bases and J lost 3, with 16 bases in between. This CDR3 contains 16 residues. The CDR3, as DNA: TGTGCCAGCAGTGTGGTCCGGGTCCTCCTCAATCAGCCCCAGCATTTT. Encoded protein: CASSVVRVLLNQPQHF.

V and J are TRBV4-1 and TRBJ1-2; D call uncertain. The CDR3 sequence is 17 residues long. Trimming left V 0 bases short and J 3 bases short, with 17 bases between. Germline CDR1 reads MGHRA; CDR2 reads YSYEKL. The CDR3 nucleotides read TGCGCCAGCAGCCAAGATAGCTCGGGTCGTCTGTACTATGGCTACACCTTC. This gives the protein CASSQDSSGRLYYGYTF.

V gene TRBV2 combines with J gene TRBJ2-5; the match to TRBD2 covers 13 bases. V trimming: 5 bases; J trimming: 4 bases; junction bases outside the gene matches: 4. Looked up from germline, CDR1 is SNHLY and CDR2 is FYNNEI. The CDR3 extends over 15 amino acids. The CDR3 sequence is CASSRLAGGLETQYF. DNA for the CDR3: TGTGCCAGCAGTCGACTAGCGGGAGGTTTAGAGACCCAGTACTTC.

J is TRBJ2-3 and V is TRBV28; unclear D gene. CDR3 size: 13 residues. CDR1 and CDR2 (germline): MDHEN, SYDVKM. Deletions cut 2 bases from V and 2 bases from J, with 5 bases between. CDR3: CASSLQVTDTQYF. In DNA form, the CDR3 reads TGTGCCAGCAGTTTACAGGTCACAGATACGCAGTATTTT.

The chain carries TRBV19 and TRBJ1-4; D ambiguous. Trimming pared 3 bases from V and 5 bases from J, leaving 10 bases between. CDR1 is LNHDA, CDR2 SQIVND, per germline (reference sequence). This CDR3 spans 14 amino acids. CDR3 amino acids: CASSIGTENEKLFF. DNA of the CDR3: TGTGCCAGTAGTATTGGCACAGAAAATGAAAAACTGTTTTTT. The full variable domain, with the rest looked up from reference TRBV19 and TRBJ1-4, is DGGITQSPKYLFRKEGQNVTLSCEQNLNHDAMYWYRQDPGQGLRLIYYSQIVNDFQKGDIAEGYSVSREKKESFPLTVTSAQKNPTAFYLCASSIGTENEKLFFGSGTQLSVL.

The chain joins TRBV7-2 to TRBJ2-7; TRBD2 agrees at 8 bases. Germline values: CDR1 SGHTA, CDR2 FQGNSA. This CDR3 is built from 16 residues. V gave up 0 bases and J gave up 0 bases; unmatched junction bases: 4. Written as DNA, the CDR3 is TGTGCCAGCAGCTTAGCGCCGACTAGCGTCTCCTACGAGCAGTACTTC. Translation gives CASSLAPTSVSYEQYF.